The 9 T cell receptor beta chains below were found in one sample sequenced in a study of vaccination and CD4 T cells after COVID-19. Treatment described: approximately 9-day PBMC culture with coronavirus spike peptide pools or control peptides (ViraFEST assay). The Oncomine TCR Beta short-read assay sequenced DNA from cultured CD4+ T cells. TCRdb passed the PCR reads through MiXCR, listing each CDR3 protein once. The sample lists around 21,000 distinct CDR3 sequences; 55% were seen once. The antigens for these receptors are not known. Sequencing was performed on CD4+ T cells from blood, cultured in vitro. The receptors here all came from a human donor who had recovered from COVID-19.

The chain has TRBV2 and TRBJ1-2; 9 bases map to TRBD1. The CDR3 extends over 13 amino acids. J gave up 7 bases and V 7 bases, and 7 bases lay outside the gene matches. Germline CDR1 is SNHLY and CDR2 is FYNNEI. The CDR3 DNA sequence: TGTGCCAGCAAGCTACAGGGGGCGCTTGGCTACACCTTC. Protein product: CASKLQGALGYTF.

The chain is built from TRBV12-3 or TRBV12-4 and TRBJ2-2; TRBD1 might be the D (6 bases). Trimming removed 3 bases at V and 3 bases at J, with 8 bases between. The length of the CDR3 is 14 residues. CDR3 residues: CASSFHRDTGELFF. The CDR3 DNA reads as TGTGCCAGCAGTTTTCACAGGGACACCGGGGAGCTGTTTTTT.

The chain joins TRBV19 to TRBJ2-2; D gene ambiguous. The V end lost 3 bases, the J end lost 6 bases, and 8 bases lay between the germline ends. Germline CDR1 LNHDA, CDR2 SQIVND (reference sequence). The CDR3 totals 13 residues. The CDR3 spells CASSIYVSGELFF. The CDR3 region has the DNA TGTGCCAGTAGTATTTACGTCTCCGGGGAGCTGTTTTTT. Together with reference TRBV19 and TRBJ2-2, the CDR3 gives the full variable domain: DGGITQSPKYLFRKEGQNVTLSCEQNLNHDAMYWYRQDPGQGLRLIYYSQIVNDFQKGDIAEGYSVSREKKESFPLTVTSAQKNPTAFYLCASSIYVSGELFFGEGSRLTVL.

This chain joins TRBV20-1 and TRBJ2-2; D gene ambiguous. This CDR3 is built from 15 residues. Trimming shortened V by 6 bases and J by 5 bases, and 19 bases separated the two germline ends. Looked up from germline, CDR1 is DFQATT and CDR2 is SNEGSKA (reference sequence). The CDR3 nucleotides read TGCAGTGCCAGACTGCGGCAATGGGTAACCGGGGAGCTGTTTTTT. It translates to CSARLRQWVTGELFF.

This clonotype has just a few counts. V gene TRBV7-2 combines with J gene TRBJ1-2, with D possibly matching TRBD1 (5 bases). The CDR3 extends over 12 amino acids. Trimming pared 5 bases from V and 7 bases from J, leaving 11 bases between. Per the germline V gene, CDR1 is SGHTA and CDR2 is FQGNSA. DNA for the CDR3: TGTGCCAGCAGCCCAGACAGACTTGGCTACACCTTC. This translates into CASSPDRLGYTF.

This clonotype was seen a few times. This rearrangement joins TRBV5-4 to TRBJ1-2; 9 bases agree with TRBD1. The CDR3 length is 14 residues. V lost 4 bases to trimming and J lost 6 bases; unmatched junction nucleotides: 7. Germline CDR1 reads SGHNT; CDR2 reads YYREEE (reference sequence). Written as DNA, the CDR3 is TGTGCCAGCAGCCCGGGCGGACAGGGGAATGGCTACACCTTC. Its protein product is CASSPGGQGNGYTF.

For the CDR3, the DNA is TGCAGTGCTAGAGATCAGGGGAACTATGGCTACACCTTC. Translated: CSARDQGNYGYTF. The chain has TRBV20-1 and TRBJ1-2, with D tentatively TRBD1 (6 bases). CDR3 length: 13 residues. Germline V gives CDR1 DFQATT, CDR2 SNEGSKA (reference sequence). V gave up 0 bases and J gave up 2 bases, with 7 bases separating them.

V and J are TRBV7-7 and TRBJ2-3, with TRBD1 matching over 9 bases. The germline gives CDR1 SSHAT, CDR2 FNYEAQ (reference sequence). This CDR3 region has 14 residues. V shed 5 bases, J shed 6 bases, and the junction held 6 bases outside the gene matches. The DNA of the CDR3 is TGTGCCAGCAGCCAACAGGGGGCAGGGGATACGCAGTATTTT. It translates to CASSQQGAGDTQYF.

This clonotype has more than one count but fewer than ten. The J gene is TRBJ2-4, the V gene TRBV20-1; 8 bases are a match to TRBD1. CDR3 size: 16 residues. Trimming at V came to 0 bases and at J to 9 bases, leaving 13 bases not matched to a gene. The germline V gene encodes CDR1 DFQATT and CDR2 SNEGSKA (reference sequence). CDR3 loop: CSARDIGQGIESIQYF. CDR3 coding DNA: TGCAGTGCTAGAGATATAGGACAGGGTATTGAAAGCATTCAGTACTTC.